The 6 T cell receptor beta chains in this list originate from one sample, sequenced in a study of T cells in Graves' hyperthyroidism and ophthalmopathy. RNA transcripts yielded amplified TCR beta CDR3 regions. Researchers ran a first-round RT-PCR on the TCR CDR3 using the HTBI primer set. TCRdb analysed the multiplex PCR reads with MiXCR anew, one entry per CDR3 protein. The sample includes 650,000 to 750,000 distinct CDR3 sequences, around 13% of them seen just once. The source material was blood. All receptors come from a woman in her late teens or twenties with Graves' hyperthyroidism.

The CDR3 sequence: CASEGTVEKLFF. DNA of the CDR3: TGTGCCAGCGAGGGAACAGTTGAAAAACTGTTTTTT. V is TRBV19 and J is TRBJ1-4; D is unclear. Trimming removed 9 bases from V and 7 bases from J, with 12 bases in between. The CDR3 sequence is 12 residues long. The germline V gene encodes CDR1 LNHDA and CDR2 SQIVND (reference sequence).

This sequence joins TRBV6-1 and TRBJ2-1; D not certain. CDR3 length: 13 amino acids. The germline V and J ends were trimmed by 3 bases and 5 bases, with 8 bases remaining between them. CDR1 MNHNS and CDR2 SASEGT come from the germline V gene. CDR3 residues: CASSDRLDNEQFF. CDR3 nucleotides: TGTGCCAGCAGTGACCGGCTAGACAATGAGCAGTTCTTC.

This clonotype occurred a few times. One end of the junction varies from germline; a read error may be responsible. The chain employs TRBV19 and TRBJ1-3; D gene unclear. The CDR3 is 13 residues long. Germline lookup yields CDR1 LNHDA and CDR2 SQIVND (reference sequence). This chain's CDR3 is CASSINPGDTIYF. CDR3 nucleotides: TGTGCCAGTAGTATAAATCCTGGAGACACCATATATTTT. Filled out from reference TRBV19 and TRBJ1-3, the complete variable domain reads DGGITQSPKYLFRKEGQNVTLSCEQNLNHDAMYWYRQDPGQGLRLIYYSQIVNDFQKGDIAEGYSVSREKKESFPLTVTSAQKNPTAFYLCASSINPGDTIYFGEGSWLTVV.

This clonotype was counted only a few times. The chain is built from TRBV13 and TRBJ2-3; D may be TRBD2 (5 bases). Germline assignment: CDR1 PRHDT and CDR2 FYEKMQ (reference sequence). Trimming pared 5 bases from V and 2 bases from J, leaving 17 bases between. The CDR3 contains 16 residues. CDR3 bases: TGTGCCAGCAGCATTCGGACTGCGTCCTACACAGATACGCAGTATTTT. It yields the protein CASSIRTASYTDTQYF. The variable domain in full, with the rest retrieved from reference TRBV13 and TRBJ2-3, is AAGVIQSPRHLIKEKRETATLKCYPIPRHDTVYWYQQGPGQDPQFLISFYEKMQSDKGSIPDRFSAQQFSDYHSELNMSSLELGDSALYFCASSIRTASYTDTQYFGPGTRLTVL.

The chain couples TRBV18 to TRBJ2-1; D remains unclear. Germline V lookup: CDR1 KGHSH, CDR2 LQKENI. V lost 4 bases and J lost 9, with 7 bases in between. CDR3 size: 11 residues. The CDR3 region has the DNA TGTGCCAGCTCACAAGATACTGAGCAGTTCTTC. Protein product: CASSQDTEQFF.

This clonotype has at least ten counts. This sequence joins TRBV20-1 and TRBJ2-1; D ambiguous. The length of the CDR3 is 15 residues. Germline V lookup: CDR1 DFQATT, CDR2 SNEGSKA (reference sequence). V was trimmed by 6 bases and J by 2 bases, leaving 17 bases between them. The DNA for the CDR3 is TGCAGTGCGGGGAAGCTAGTCCCTCCCTACAATGAGCAGTTCTTC. Translated: CSAGKLVPPYNEQFF.